These 20 T cell receptor beta chains were all obtained from the same sample, sequenced in a study of cytomegalovirus exposure and HLA in healthy donors. The primer mix had 60 Vbeta and 13 Jbeta primers. Only in-frame clones appear in the TCRdb table, and some are missing; sequencing was by immunoSEQ multiplex PCR. The sample includes some 160,000 clones, roughly 79% of them seen just once. Sample: PBMCs. The receptors shown here come from a man between 40 and 49 years old in good health and CMV-seronegative.

The V call is TRBV5-4, the J call TRBJ2-6, with 7 positions matching TRBD2. The germline V gene encodes CDR1 SGHNT and CDR2 YYREEE (reference sequence). The V gene end was trimmed by 0 bases and the J gene end by 2 bases; junction bases not matched to a gene: 2. The CDR3 spans 16 residues. CDR3 in DNA: TGTGCCAGCAGCTTGGCGGCGGGGGCTGGGGCCAACGTCCTGACTTTC. Its protein product is CASSLAAGAGANVLTF.

The rearrangement uses TRBV5-5 and TRBJ2-7, with a weak D call TRBD2 (6 bases). The V gene's germline CDR1 is SGHKS and CDR2 YYEKEE (reference sequence). CDR3 length: 15 amino acids. V lost 0 bases to trimming and J lost 4 bases, with 14 bases between them. For the CDR3, the DNA is TGTGCCAGCAGCTTGGCAGGTCAGGGACTTTACGAGCAGTACTTC. This translates into CASSLAGQGLYEQYF.

This chain uses TRBV5-1 with TRBJ2-2, with D uncertain. V was pared by 7 bases and J by 3 bases, with 19 bases between. CDR3 size: 16 residues. Germline V gives CDR1 SGHRS, CDR2 YFSETQ. CDR3 coding DNA: TGCGCCAGCCGTTTCGCTCTACGCGAGGACACCGGGGAGCTGTTTTTT. Translating gives CASRFALREDTGELFF.

This clone appeared once. V gene TRBV28 combines with J gene TRBJ2-1; TRBD2 aligns across 7 bases. Trimming cost V 5 bases and J 1 base; bases outside gene matches: 11. This CDR3 has 17 residues. In germline, CDR1 is MDHEN, CDR2 SYDVKM. Here the CDR3 reads CASSPLGAGESYNEQFF. The CDR3 DNA reads as TGTGCCAGCAGTCCTTTAGGGGCGGGAGAATCCTACAATGAGCAGTTCTTC.

In DNA form, the CDR3 reads TGTGCCAGCAGGGCCGGGACAAACTACGAGCAGTACTTC. This codes for CASRAGTNYEQYF. V and J are TRBV28 and TRBJ2-7; tentative D call: TRBD1 (6 bases). With 6 bases removed from V and 3 bases from J, the gap between germline ends came to 12 bases. The CDR3 is 13 residues long. From germline, CDR1 is MDHEN and CDR2 SYDVKM.

This clone was detected only a few times. CDR3 region: CASSPLSGYEQYV. DNA of the CDR3: TGTGCCAGCTCACCATTATCAGGCTACGAGCAGTACGTC. The chain joins TRBV18 to TRBJ2-7; D is unclear. Trimming took 2 bases from V and 3 from J, leaving 8 bases between them. CDR3 size: 13 residues. Per germline, CDR1 KGHSH and CDR2 LQKENI.

The rearrangement links TRBV10-3 to TRBJ2-7; unclear D gene. Germline values: CDR1 ENHRY, CDR2 SYGVKD. The CDR3 runs 17 residues. Trimming took 0 bases from V and 0 from J, leaving 15 bases between them. The CDR3 reads CAISESVVSESSYEQYV. The CDR3 nucleotides read TGTGCCATCAGTGAGTCAGTGGTAAGCGAGAGCTCCTACGAGCAGTACGTC.

DNA for the CDR3: TGTGCCAGCAGTTATGGAGGGCTCCACTATGGCTACACCTTC. Translated, it gives CASSYGGLHYGYTF. The chain carries TRBV27 and TRBJ1-2; D not resolved. Trimming removed 4 bases from V and 3 bases from J, with 12 bases in between. The CDR3 covers 14 residues. Germline V gene data show CDR1 as MNHEY and CDR2 as SMNVEV (reference sequence).

The J gene is TRBJ2-1, the V gene TRBV18; D is unresolved. Trimming left V 2 bases short and J 6 bases short, with 5 bases between. Looked up from germline, CDR1 is KGHSH and CDR2 is LQKENI. This CDR3 spans 12 amino acids. CDR3 region: CASSPFSNEQFF. The CDR3 nucleotides are TGTGCCAGCTCACCATTCAGCAATGAGCAGTTCTTC.

The V call is TRBV7-9, the J call TRBJ2-3; 7 bases fit TRBD1. The CDR3 loop spans 15 amino acids. Germline values: CDR1 SEHNR, CDR2 FQNEAQ (reference sequence). J lost 3 bases, V lost 3 bases, and 6 bases had no gene match. CDR3 in DNA: TGTGCCAGCAGCTTCCGACAGGGATGGACAGATACGCAGTATTTT. Protein product: CASSFRQGWTDTQYF.

The chain is built from TRBV4-1 and TRBJ1-2; TRBD1 matches at 9 bases. Germline trimming cut 8 bases from V and 4 bases from J; bases unmatched to any gene: 17. The CDR3 is made up of 17 amino acids. Per germline, CDR1 MGHRA and CDR2 YSYEKL. The CDR3 protein is CASETGTGPNQGYGYTF. In DNA, the CDR3 is TGCGCCAGCGAGACCGGGACAGGGCCGAACCAGGGCTATGGCTACACCTTC.

V is TRBV2 and J is TRBJ2-3; D perhaps matches TRBD2 (6 bases). The CDR3 length is 15 residues. Trimming shortened V by 8 bases and J by 5 bases, and 20 bases separated the two germline ends. Germline-derived CDR1 and CDR2 are SNHLY and FYNNEI. In DNA form, the CDR3 reads TGTGCCAGCGTACCGACCGCCGGGAGAAGAGATACGCAGTATTTT. Protein sequence: CASVPTAGRRDTQYF.

This clone was seen just once. The chain couples TRBV5-1 to TRBJ2-3; TRBD1 matches at 7 bases. Germline lookup yields CDR1 SGHRS and CDR2 YFSETQ. V gave up 0 bases and J gave up 5 bases; unmatched junction bases: 15. There are 18 residues in the CDR3. The CDR3: CASSLVPSGRGRGDTQYF. DNA of the CDR3: TGCGCCAGCAGCTTGGTTCCTTCGGGTAGGGGGCGTGGAGATACGCAGTATTTT.

This clone was recorded only once. The chain is built from TRBV19 and TRBJ1-5; a possible D gene is TRBD1 (6 bases). The CDR3 consists of 12 residues. Germline loops: CDR1 LNHDA, CDR2 SQIVND (reference sequence). V lost 8 bases, J lost 8 bases, and 13 bases lay in between. This CDR3 is CASRWGGEPQHF. CDR3 coding DNA: TGTGCCAGTCGCTGGGGGGGCGAGCCCCAGCATTTT.

The chain joins TRBV5-1 to TRBJ2-1; TRBD2 aligns across 8 bases. CDR3 length: 15 residues. CDR1 is SGHRS, CDR2 YFSETQ, per germline. Trimming removed 6 bases from V and 3 bases from J; junction bases left unmatched: 8. CDR3: CASMEAGDFYNEQFF. The CDR3 DNA reads as TGCGCCAGCATGGAAGCGGGAGACTTCTACAATGAGCAGTTCTTC.

This chain links TRBV2 with TRBJ1-5; 7 bases agree with TRBD1. CDR1 is SNHLY and CDR2 is FYNNEI in the germline V gene. The CDR3 extends over 15 amino acids. V was pared by 2 bases and J by 4 bases, with 5 bases of the junction left unmatched. The CDR3 here is CASSERGQMNQPQHF. For the CDR3, the DNA is TGTGCCAGCAGTGAACGGGGACAGATGAATCAGCCCCAGCATTTT.

The chain joins TRBV5-4 to TRBJ2-1; TRBD1 might be the D (6 bases). CDR1 and CDR2 (germline): SGHNT, YYREEE (reference sequence). The V end lost 1 base, the J end lost 6 bases, and 11 bases lay between the germline ends. The CDR3 contains 14 residues. CDR3: CASSLPGTFNEQFF. In nucleotides, the CDR3 is TGTGCCAGCAGCTTGCCGGGGACATTCAATGAGCAGTTCTTC.

Concerning this clone itself: In the same sample, other DNA sequences code for this CDR3. V usage is TRBV27 and J usage is TRBJ1-2; TRBD1 is a possible D gene (6 bases). The CDR3 covers 15 residues. V lost 5 bases and J lost 8, with 21 bases in between. CDR1 is MNHEY and CDR2 is SMNVEV in the germline V gene (reference sequence). CDR3 in DNA: TGTGCCAGCAGTCTAATCCCTCGGGGGGCTAGAGGCTACACCTTC. It specifies CASSLIPRGARGYTF.

The chain couples TRBV6-5 to TRBJ2-5; D may be TRBD2 (6 bases). V was pared by 7 bases and J by 3 bases, with 18 bases between. From germline, CDR1 is MNHEY and CDR2 SVGAGI. CDR3 length: 15 residues. The CDR3 protein is CASTLRRAVKETQYF. The CDR3 DNA is TGTGCCAGCACCCTGAGGAGGGCAGTCAAAGAGACCCAGTACTTC.

The V and J genes are TRBV7-3 and TRBJ2-1; D is unclear. V lost 1 base to trimming and J lost 8 bases, with 6 bases between them. The CDR3 length is 12 residues. Germline V gene lookup returns CDR1 SGHTA and CDR2 FQGTGA. The CDR3 here is CASSLRADEQFF. The DNA of the CDR3 is TGTGCCAGCAGCTTAAGAGCCGATGAGCAGTTCTTC.